This T cell receptor (beta chain) derives from a study of CD8 T cells in Susac syndrome. Reverse transcription of roughly 0.45 to 1 ug RNA was performed with random hexamers. The immunoSEQ assay covered 54 Vbeta and 13 Jbeta segments for CDR3. TCRdb analysed the immunoSEQ multiplex PCR reads with MiXCR anew, one entry per CDR3 protein. In the table there are 110,000 to 150,000 distinct CDR3 sequences, around 94% of which are singletons. V was cut by 5 bases and J by 8 bases, with 13 bases left in between. The CDR3 totals 13 residues. Germline CDR1 reads MNHEY; CDR2 reads SMNVEV (reference sequence). The clonotype was recovered from a human donor in good health. This chain uses TRBV27 with TRBJ2-1, with D tentatively TRBD1 (5 bases). Sample: CD8+ T cells from PBMCs. This CDR3 reads CASSPLEGDEQFF. The CDR3, as DNA: TGTGCCAGCAGTCCCCTCGAAGGGGATGAGCAGTTCTTC.